This T cell receptor beta chain comes out of a study of cytomegalovirus exposure and HLA in healthy donors. Background on the study: Researchers previously reported finding roughly 120 million unique TCR beta sequences from 150 million to 200 million T cells.

When sampled, the donors appeared nominally healthy, though they likely had unrecorded immune exposures. The germline V gene has CDR1 SGHAT and CDR2 FQNNGV. The CDR3 consists of 14 residues. With V trimmed by 5 bases and J by 4 bases, 7 bases remained unmatched. As concerns this clone: The antigen is unknown.

Study-level findings and limits: It was confirmed in vitro that a few of the CMV-associated chains were specific for CMV antigens.

Amplification used 60 Vbeta primers and 13 Jbeta primers. Assay: immunoSEQ multiplex PCR; the TCRdb copy retains only in-frame clones and omits some. There are around 140,000 clones in the sample; roughly three quarters occur only once, and over 0.9% lies in the top ten. The chain has TRBV11-2 and TRBJ2-7; 8 bases fit TRBD2. This receptor was identified in a woman aged 55-70 years in good health and CMV-seronegative. The sample was PBMCs. Written as DNA, the CDR3 is TGTGCCAGCAGCCCAACACTAGCGGCGTACGAGCAGTACTTC. Translation gives CASSPTLAAYEQYF. The full variable domain, completed using reference TRBV11-2 and TRBJ2-7, is EAGVAQSPRYKIIEKRQSVAFWCNPISGHATLYWYQQILGQGPKLLIQFQNNGVVDDSQLPKDRFSAERLKGVDSTLKIQPAKLEDSAVYLCASSPTLAAYEQYFGPGTRLTVT.